This T cell receptor beta chain was captured by sequencing in a study of cytomegalovirus exposure and HLA in healthy donors. Study-wide findings and caveats: Compared with the approximately 700-donor mean, an Asian-associated ancestry cluster reportedly had fewer N-insertions, according to a later analysis. Association of a missense DCLRE1C variant with TCR beta V- and J-gene trimming was reported in a later analysis.

Whereas donors were nominally healthy upon sampling, unrecorded immune exposures were probable. A word on this clone: Its matching antigen is unknown.

Vbeta (60) and Jbeta (13) primers were used in the PCR. The repertoire was sequenced with immunoSEQ multiplex PCR; TCRdb's copy has only in-frame clones and lacks some. The sample records 120,000 or so clones, roughly 80% being singletons. Sequenced: PBMCs. The origin of this receptor is a woman aged 40 to 50 in good health and CMV-seronegative.

DNA for the CDR3: TGTGCCAGCAGCTTACCCTGGCACTCTGGGGCCAACGTCCTGACTTTC. Encoded protein: CASSLPWHSGANVLTF. The rearrangement joins TRBV7-9 to TRBJ2-6; D uncertain. The CDR3 runs 16 residues. Germline V gives CDR1 SEHNR, CDR2 FQNEAQ (reference sequence). Between the trimmed V and J ends, which lost 2 bases and 0 bases, there was a span of 8 bases.